This TCR beta chain was sequenced for a study of neurological immune-mediated disorders. Whole-study findings and limits: The repertoires of 18 of 34 multiple sclerosis patients fell into one related-CDR3 cluster (a possible signature) under phylogenetic grouping.

It was by 5'RACE with 10-nucleotide random UMIs that the cDNA was made. The yield of each sequencing run was over 160 million TCR-beta sequences from 15-18 subjects. TCRdb re-analysed the 5' RACE reads in MiXCR, keeping a single row per CDR3 protein. The sample shows 69,000 or so distinct CDR3 sequences, approximately 5% of them seen only once. CDR3 size: 16 residues. V lost 0 bases, J lost 5 bases, and 3 bases stayed unmatched. Germline V gene data show CDR1 as MNHEY and CDR2 as SVGAGI. This clonotype was counted at least ten times. The antigen is not known. The sample comprised PBMCs. The rearrangement links TRBV6-5 to TRBJ2-2, with 10 bases that match TRBD1. This clonotype was sampled from a woman between 65 and 79 years old with multiple sclerosis. The CDR3 loop is CASSYSRQGATGELFF. DNA for the CDR3: TGTGCCAGCAGTTACTCGAGACAGGGGGCGACCGGGGAGCTGTTTTTT.